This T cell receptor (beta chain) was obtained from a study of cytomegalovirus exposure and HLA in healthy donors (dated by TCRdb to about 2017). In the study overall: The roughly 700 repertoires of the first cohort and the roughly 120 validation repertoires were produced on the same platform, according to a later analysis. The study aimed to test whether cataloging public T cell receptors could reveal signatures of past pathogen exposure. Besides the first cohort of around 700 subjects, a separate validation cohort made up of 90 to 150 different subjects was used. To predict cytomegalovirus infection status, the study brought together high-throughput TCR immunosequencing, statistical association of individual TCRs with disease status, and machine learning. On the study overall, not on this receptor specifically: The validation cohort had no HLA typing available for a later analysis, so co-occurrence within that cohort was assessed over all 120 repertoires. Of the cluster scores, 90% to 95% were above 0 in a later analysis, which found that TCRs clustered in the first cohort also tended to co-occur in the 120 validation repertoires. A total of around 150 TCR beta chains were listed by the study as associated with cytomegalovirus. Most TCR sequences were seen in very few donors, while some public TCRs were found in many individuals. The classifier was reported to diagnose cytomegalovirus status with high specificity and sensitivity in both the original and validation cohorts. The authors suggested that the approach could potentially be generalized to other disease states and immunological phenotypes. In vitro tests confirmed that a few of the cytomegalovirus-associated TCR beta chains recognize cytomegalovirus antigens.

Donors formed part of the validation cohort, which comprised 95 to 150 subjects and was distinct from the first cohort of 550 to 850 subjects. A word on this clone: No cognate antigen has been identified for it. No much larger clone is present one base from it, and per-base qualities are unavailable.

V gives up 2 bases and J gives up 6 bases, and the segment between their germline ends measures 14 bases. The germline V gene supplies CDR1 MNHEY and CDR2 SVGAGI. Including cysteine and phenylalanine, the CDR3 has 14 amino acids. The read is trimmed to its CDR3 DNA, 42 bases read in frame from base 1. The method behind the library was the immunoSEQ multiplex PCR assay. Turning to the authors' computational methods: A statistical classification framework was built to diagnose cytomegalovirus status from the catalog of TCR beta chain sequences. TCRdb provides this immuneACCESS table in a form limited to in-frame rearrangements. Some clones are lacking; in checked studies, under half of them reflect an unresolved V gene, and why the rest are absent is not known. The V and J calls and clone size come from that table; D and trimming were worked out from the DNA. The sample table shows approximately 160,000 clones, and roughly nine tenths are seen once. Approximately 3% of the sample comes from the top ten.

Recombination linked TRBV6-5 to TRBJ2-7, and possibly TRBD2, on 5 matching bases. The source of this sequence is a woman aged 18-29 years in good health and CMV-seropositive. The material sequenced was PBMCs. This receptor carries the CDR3 CASSYGGLSLEQYF. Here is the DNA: TGTGCCAGCAGTTACGGAGGACTTTCCCTCGAGCAGTACTTC.